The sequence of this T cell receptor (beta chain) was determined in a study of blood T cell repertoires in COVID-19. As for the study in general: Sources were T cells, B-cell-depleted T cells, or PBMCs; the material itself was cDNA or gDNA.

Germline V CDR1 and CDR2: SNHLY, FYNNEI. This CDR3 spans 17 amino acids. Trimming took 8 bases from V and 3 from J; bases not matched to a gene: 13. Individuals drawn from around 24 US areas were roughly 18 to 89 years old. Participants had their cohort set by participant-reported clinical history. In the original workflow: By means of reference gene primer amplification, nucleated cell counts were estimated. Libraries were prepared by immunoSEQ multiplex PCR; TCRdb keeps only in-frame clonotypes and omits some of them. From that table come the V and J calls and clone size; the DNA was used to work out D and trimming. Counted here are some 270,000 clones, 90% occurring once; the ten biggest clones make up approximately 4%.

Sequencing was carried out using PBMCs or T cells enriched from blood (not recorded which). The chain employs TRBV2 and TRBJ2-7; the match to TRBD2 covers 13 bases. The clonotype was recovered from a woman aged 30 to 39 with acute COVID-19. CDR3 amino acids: CASGGTSGEVDHYEQYF. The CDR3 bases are TGTGCCAGCGGGGGGACTAGCGGGGAGGTAGACCACTACGAGCAGTACTTC.